The 22 T cell receptor beta chains reported below all come from one sample, sequenced in a study of blood T cell repertoires in COVID-19. The assay was immunoSEQ multiplex PCR, and TCRdb's table has in-frame clones only and misses some. The table has some 340,000 clones, 85% seen once; the top ten hold roughly 3.4%. What was sequenced was peripheral blood. The receptors shown here come from a woman under 30 with acute or convalescent COVID-19.

The chain has TRBV5-1 and TRBJ2-3; tentative D call: TRBD1 (6 bases). The CDR3 sequence is 15 residues long. Trimming left V 0 bases short and J 2 bases short, with 10 bases between. Germline CDR1 reads SGHRS; CDR2 reads YFSETQ. CDR3 sequence (DNA): TGCGCCAGCAGCTTGGGGGGGCATGCCACAGATACGCAGTATTTT. Amino acids: CASSLGGHATDTQYF.

The chain uses TRBV4-1 and TRBJ1-2; D may be TRBD1 (6 bases). Deletions cut 0 bases from V and 8 bases from J, with 13 bases between. From germline, CDR1 is MGHRA and CDR2 YSYEKL. The CDR3 length is 14 residues. The CDR3 DNA follows: TGCGCCAGCAGCCAAGATCTCAGGGGCATAGGCTACACCTTC. This gives the protein CASSQDLRGIGYTF.

The chain couples TRBV6-1 to TRBJ2-3; 12 bases are shared with TRBD2. Unmatched junction bases numbered 1, after V lost 2 bases and J lost 4 bases. The V gene's germline CDR1 is MNHNS and CDR2 SASEGT. The length of the CDR3 is 15 residues. CDR3 DNA: TGTGCCAGCAGTGAACTAGCGGGAGGGTCAGATACGCAGTATTTT. Amino acids: CASSELAGGSDTQYF.

The chain carries TRBV12-5 and TRBJ2-1, with D tentatively TRBD2 (5 bases). Germline V gene data show CDR1 as LGHNT and CDR2 as FRNRAP. This CDR3 comprises 12 residues. V was clipped by 5 bases and J by 13 bases, with 15 bases between them. The CDR3 loop is CASGPSRTDQFF. As DNA, the CDR3 is TGTGCTAGTGGTCCAAGTAGGACTGATCAGTTCTTC.

This clone is a singleton in its sample. This chain connects TRBV7-3 to TRBJ2-7; 9 nucleotides agree with TRBD1. Germline-derived CDR1 and CDR2 are SGHTA and FQGTGA. This CDR3 is built from 15 residues. The trim removed 5 bases at V and 2 bases at J, leaving 7 bases unmatched. The CDR3 sequence: CASSADRGSPYEQYF. The CDR3 nucleotides are TGTGCCAGCAGCGCCGACAGGGGGAGCCCCTACGAGCAGTACTTC.

This clone was seen just once. The V and J genes are TRBV19 and TRBJ2-1; D uncertain. The CDR3 covers 14 residues. V was shortened by 0 bases and J by 6 bases, with 9 bases between the two germline ends. Germline values: CDR1 LNHDA, CDR2 SQIVND (reference sequence). DNA for the CDR3: TGTGCCAGTAGTATAGATCTGTCCGTCAATGAGCAGTTCTTC. Translation gives CASSIDLSVNEQFF. Looking up the rest from reference TRBV19 and TRBJ2-1 gives the full variable domain: DGGITQSPKYLFRKEGQNVTLSCEQNLNHDAMYWYRQDPGQGLRLIYYSQIVNDFQKGDIAEGYSVSREKKESFPLTVTSAQKNPTAFYLCASSIDLSVNEQFFGPGTRLTVL.

The rearrangement uses TRBV15 and TRBJ1-1; 7 bases align to TRBD1. Germline values: CDR1 LNHNV, CDR2 YYDKDF (reference sequence). This CDR3 region has 15 residues. Germline trimming cut 4 bases from V and 2 bases from J; bases unmatched to any gene: 7. CDR3 residues: CATSNGTEVNTEAFF. The CDR3 DNA reads TGTGCCACCAGCAACGGGACAGAGGTTAACACTGAAGCTTTCTTT.

The chain's CDR3 is CASSQGSDRFLDEQYF. The CDR3 nucleotides read TGCGCCAGCAGCCAAGGGTCGGACAGGTTTTTGGACGAGCAGTACTTC. This chain uses TRBV4-1 with TRBJ2-7, with 7 positions matching TRBD1. Looked up from germline, CDR1 is MGHRA and CDR2 is YSYEKL. V was clipped by 1 base and J by 5 bases; unmatched bases: 11. This CDR3 is built from 16 residues.

V gene TRBV15 combines with J gene TRBJ2-5; D remains ambiguous. The CDR3 has 13 amino acids. Trimming took 3 bases from V and 2 from J, leaving 7 bases between them. The germline V gene encodes CDR1 LNHNV and CDR2 YYDKDF (reference sequence). The CDR3 spells CATSSLEQETQYF. In DNA form, the CDR3 reads TGTGCCACCAGCAGTTTAGAGCAAGAGACCCAGTACTTC.

The rearrangement uses TRBV4-1 and TRBJ1-3; D remains ambiguous. The CDR3 extends over 13 amino acids. With 1 base removed from V and 1 base from J, the gap between germline ends came to 2 bases. Germline V gives CDR1 MGHRA, CDR2 YSYEKL. CDR3 amino acids: CASSQVSGNTIYF. In DNA form, the CDR3 reads TGCGCCAGCAGCCAAGTATCTGGAAACACCATATATTTT.

The V gene is TRBV5-1, the J gene TRBJ2-5; unclear D gene. CDR3 length: 15 amino acids. V was trimmed by 0 bases and J by 0 bases, leaving 9 bases between them. Germline CDR1 reads SGHRS; CDR2 reads YFSETQ. For the CDR3, the DNA is TGCGCCAGCAGCTTGGACAGTTTGTACCAAGAGACCCAGTACTTC. Protein product: CASSLDSLYQETQYF. The whole variable domain, remainder taken from reference TRBV5-1 and TRBJ2-5, is KAGVTQTPRYLIKTRGQQVTLSCSPISGHRSVSWYQQTPGQGLQFLFEYFSETQRNKGNFPGRFSGRQFSNSRSEMNVSTLELGDSALYLCASSLDSLYQETQYFGPGTRLLVL.

The J gene is TRBJ1-1, the V gene TRBV10-1, with D perhaps matching TRBD1 (6 bases). This CDR3 is 13 amino acids long. The V gene lost 6 bases and the J gene lost 9 bases, with 17 bases spanning the gap. Germline CDR1 reads WNHNN; CDR2 reads SYGVQD (reference sequence). The CDR3 protein is CASSSGAGGQAFF. CDR3 nucleotide sequence: TGCGCCAGCAGCTCAGGGGCCGGTGGGCAAGCTTTCTTT.

This clone has just one count. J is TRBJ2-1 and V is TRBV6-1; TRBD2 matches 11 bases. In germline, CDR1 is MNHNS, CDR2 SASEGT. This CDR3 region has 16 residues. Trimming at V came to 6 bases and at J to 1 base, leaving 5 bases not matched to a gene. The CDR3 DNA sequence: TGTGCCAGCAGAGAACTAGCGGGAGTGTCCTACAATGAGCAGTTCTTC. It codes for CASRELAGVSYNEQFF.

This clone has only a few counts. The V call is TRBV4-2, the J call TRBJ1-2; the D gene is possibly TRBD1 (5 bases). The germline V gene has CDR1 LGHNA and CDR2 YNFKEQ. The CDR3 is 17 amino acids. Trimming cost V 1 base and J 3 bases, with 18 bases left between them. The CDR3 is CASSQGIGATRDYGYTF. As DNA, the CDR3 is TGTGCCAGCAGCCAAGGGATTGGGGCCACTCGGGACTATGGCTACACCTTC.

The rearrangement links TRBV28 to TRBJ1-1; 7 bases agree with TRBD1. This CDR3 has 16 residues. CDR1 and CDR2 (germline): MDHEN, SYDVKM. V was pared by 5 bases and J by 0 bases, with 9 bases of the junction left unmatched. This CDR3 is CASSPGTAGLNTEAFF. CDR3 bases: TGTGCCAGCAGTCCGGGGACAGCGGGCCTGAACACTGAAGCTTTCTTT.

The chain employs TRBV6-1 and TRBJ1-6; no definite D call. The CDR3 has 13 amino acids. CDR1 is MNHNS, CDR2 SASEGT, per germline. V lost 10 bases to trimming and J lost 4 bases, with 11 bases between them. The CDR3 here is CAITVGYNSPLHF. As DNA, the CDR3 is TGTGCCATAACGGTTGGTTATAATTCACCCCTCCACTTT.

The V and J genes are TRBV27 and TRBJ1-5; D possibly corresponds to TRBD1 (5 bases). Deletions cut 4 bases from V and 6 bases from J, with 13 bases between. Germline V lookup: CDR1 MNHEY, CDR2 SMNVEV (reference sequence). The CDR3 runs to 14 residues. The CDR3 DNA reads as TGTGCCAGCAGTTACAGGCAAGACGGTCAGCCCCAGCATTTT. Its protein is CASSYRQDGQPQHF.

V and J are TRBV12-5 and TRBJ1-1; D is undetermined. Germline V gene sequence: CDR1 LGHNT, CDR2 FRNRAP. The CDR3 is 15 residues long. Trimming shortened V by 1 base and J by 6 bases, and 15 bases separated the two germline ends. The CDR3 protein is CASGLALGRISEAFF. CDR3 DNA: TGTGCTAGTGGTTTGGCTCTGGGGAGGATTTCTGAAGCTTTCTTT.

The CDR3 protein is CASSDGTSGRASDTQYF. The CDR3 DNA sequence: TGTGCCAGCAGCGACGGGACTAGCGGGAGGGCCTCAGATACGCAGTATTTT. V is TRBV7-3 and J is TRBJ2-3; 16 bases match TRBD2. V gave up 5 bases and J gave up 4 bases; unmatched junction bases: 6. Germline loops: CDR1 SGHTA, CDR2 FQGTGA. This CDR3 comprises 17 residues.

The genes are TRBV28 and TRBJ1-5; 7 bases align to TRBD1. The CDR3 length is 18 residues. The trim removed 2 bases at V and 0 bases at J, leaving 10 bases unmatched. From germline, CDR1 is MDHEN and CDR2 SYDVKM. The CDR3 DNA sequence: TGTGCCAGCAGTTTACCCGGACAGGAGTCCTATAGCAATCAGCCCCAGCATTTT. This codes for CASSLPGQESYSNQPQHF.

J is TRBJ1-2 and V is TRBV28; D gene ambiguous. Germline values: CDR1 MDHEN, CDR2 SYDVKM. With 2 bases removed from V and 4 bases from J, the gap between germline ends came to 8 bases. The CDR3 is made up of 13 amino acids. The CDR3 region is CASSLGRLYGYTF. The DNA of the CDR3 is TGTGCCAGCAGTTTAGGGAGACTCTATGGCTACACCTTC.

This clone was recorded only once. V usage is TRBV4-1 and J usage is TRBJ2-3; 11 positions match TRBD2. The V segment lost 3 bases and the J segment 2 bases; nucleotides outside the gene matches: 16. The V gene's germline CDR1 is MGHRA and CDR2 YSYEKL. This CDR3 is 20 amino acids long. DNA for the CDR3: TGCGCCAGCAGCCAGACGGACAGCCTAGCGGGGGGCCGTGACACAGATACGCAGTATTTT. Its protein product is CASSQTDSLAGGRDTDTQYF.